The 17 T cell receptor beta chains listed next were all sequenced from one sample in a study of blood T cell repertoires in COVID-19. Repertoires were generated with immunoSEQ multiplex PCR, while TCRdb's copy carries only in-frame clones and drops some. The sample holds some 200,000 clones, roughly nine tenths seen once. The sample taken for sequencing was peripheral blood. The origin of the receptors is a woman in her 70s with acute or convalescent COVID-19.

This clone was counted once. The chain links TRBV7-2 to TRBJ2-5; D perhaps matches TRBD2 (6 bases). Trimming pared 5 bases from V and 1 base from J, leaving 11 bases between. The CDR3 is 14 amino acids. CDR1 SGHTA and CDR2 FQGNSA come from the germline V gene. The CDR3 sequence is CASSQGGAQETQYF. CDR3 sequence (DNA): TGTGCCAGCAGCCAAGGCGGGGCCCAAGAGACCCAGTACTTC.

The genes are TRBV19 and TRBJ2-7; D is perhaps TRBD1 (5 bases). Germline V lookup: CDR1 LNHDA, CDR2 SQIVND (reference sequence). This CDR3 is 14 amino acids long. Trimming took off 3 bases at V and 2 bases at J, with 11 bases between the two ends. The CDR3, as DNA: TGTGCCAGTAGTATCCAGGGATCAGCCTACGAGCAGTACTTC. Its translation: CASSIQGSAYEQYF. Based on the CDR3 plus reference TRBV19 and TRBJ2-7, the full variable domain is DGGITQSPKYLFRKEGQNVTLSCEQNLNHDAMYWYRQDPGQGLRLIYYSQIVNDFQKGDIAEGYSVSREKKESFPLTVTSAQKNPTAFYLCASSIQGSAYEQYFGPGTRLTVT.

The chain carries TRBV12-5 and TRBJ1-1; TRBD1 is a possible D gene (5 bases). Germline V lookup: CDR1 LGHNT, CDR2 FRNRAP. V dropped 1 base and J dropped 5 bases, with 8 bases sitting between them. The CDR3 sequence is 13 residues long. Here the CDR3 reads CASGLATGTEAFF. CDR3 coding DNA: TGTGCTAGTGGTTTGGCCACAGGAACTGAAGCTTTCTTT.

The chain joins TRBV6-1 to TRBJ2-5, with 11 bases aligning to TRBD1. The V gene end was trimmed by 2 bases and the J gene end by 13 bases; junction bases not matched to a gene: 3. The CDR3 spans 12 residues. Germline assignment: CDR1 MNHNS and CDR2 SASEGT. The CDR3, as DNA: TGTGCCAGCAGTGAACGGGGACAGGGGGGGTACTTC. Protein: CASSERGQGGYF.

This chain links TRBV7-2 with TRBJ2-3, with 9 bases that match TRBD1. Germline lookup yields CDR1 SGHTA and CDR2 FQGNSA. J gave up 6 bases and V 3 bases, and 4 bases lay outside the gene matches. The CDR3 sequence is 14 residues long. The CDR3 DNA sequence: TGTGCCAGCAGCTTCCGGGACAGGGTGGATACGCAGTATTTT. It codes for CASSFRDRVDTQYF.

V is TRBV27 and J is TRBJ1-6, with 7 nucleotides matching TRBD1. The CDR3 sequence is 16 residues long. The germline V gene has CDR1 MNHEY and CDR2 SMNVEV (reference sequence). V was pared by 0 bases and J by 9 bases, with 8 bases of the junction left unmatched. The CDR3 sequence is CASSLSGGQGGSPLHF. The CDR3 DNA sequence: TGTGCCAGCAGTTTATCAGGTGGGCAGGGGGGTTCACCCCTCCACTTT.

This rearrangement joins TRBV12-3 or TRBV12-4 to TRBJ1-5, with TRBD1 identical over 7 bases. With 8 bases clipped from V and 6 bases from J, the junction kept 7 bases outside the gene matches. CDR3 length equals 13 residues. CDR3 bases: TGTGCCAGCGGAGGAGGGGGCGTTCAGCCCCAGCATTTT. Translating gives CASGGGGVQPQHF.

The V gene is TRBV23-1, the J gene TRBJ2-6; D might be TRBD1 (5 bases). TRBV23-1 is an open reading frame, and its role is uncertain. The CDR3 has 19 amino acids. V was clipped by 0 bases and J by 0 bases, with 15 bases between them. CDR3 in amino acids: CASSQSQAGISSGANVLTF. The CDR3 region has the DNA TGCGCCAGCAGTCAATCGCAGGCAGGGATAAGCTCTGGGGCCAACGTCCTGACTTTC.

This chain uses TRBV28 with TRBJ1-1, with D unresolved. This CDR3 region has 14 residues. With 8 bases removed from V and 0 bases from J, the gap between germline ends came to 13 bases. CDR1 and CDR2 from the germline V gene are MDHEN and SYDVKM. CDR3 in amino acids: CASDPGNMNTEAFF. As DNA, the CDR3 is TGTGCCAGCGACCCGGGGAACATGAACACTGAAGCTTTCTTT.

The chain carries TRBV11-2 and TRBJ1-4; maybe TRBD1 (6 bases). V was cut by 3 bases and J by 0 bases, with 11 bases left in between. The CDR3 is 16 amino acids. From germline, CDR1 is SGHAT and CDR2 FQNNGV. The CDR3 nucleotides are TGTGCCAGCAGCTTTACAGGGAGTACAACTAATGAAAAACTGTTTTTT. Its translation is CASSFTGSTTNEKLFF. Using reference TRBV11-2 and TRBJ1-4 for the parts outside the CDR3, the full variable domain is EAGVAQSPRYKIIEKRQSVAFWCNPISGHATLYWYQQILGQGPKLLIQFQNNGVVDDSQLPKDRFSAERLKGVDSTLKIQPAKLEDSAVYLCASSFTGSTTNEKLFFGSGTQLSVL.

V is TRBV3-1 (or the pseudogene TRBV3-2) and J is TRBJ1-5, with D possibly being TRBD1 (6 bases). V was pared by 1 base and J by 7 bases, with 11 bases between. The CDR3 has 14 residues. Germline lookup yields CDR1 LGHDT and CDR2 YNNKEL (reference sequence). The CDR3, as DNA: TGTGCCAGCAGCCAAGGGAACAGGGAACAGCCCCAGCATTTT. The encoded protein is CASSQGNREQPQHF.

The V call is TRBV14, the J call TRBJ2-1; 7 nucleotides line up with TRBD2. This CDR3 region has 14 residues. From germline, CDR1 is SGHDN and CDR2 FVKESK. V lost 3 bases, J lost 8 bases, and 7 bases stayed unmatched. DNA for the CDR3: TGTGCCAGCAGCCAGGGACTAAAAGGTTATGAGCAGTTCTTC. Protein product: CASSQGLKGYEQFF. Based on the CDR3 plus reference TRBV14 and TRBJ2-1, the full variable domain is EAGVTQFPSHSVIEKGQTVTLRCDPISGHDNLYWYRRVMGKEIKFLLHFVKESKQDESGMPNNRFLAERTGGTYSTLKVQPAELEDSGVYFCASSQGLKGYEQFFGPGTRLTVL.

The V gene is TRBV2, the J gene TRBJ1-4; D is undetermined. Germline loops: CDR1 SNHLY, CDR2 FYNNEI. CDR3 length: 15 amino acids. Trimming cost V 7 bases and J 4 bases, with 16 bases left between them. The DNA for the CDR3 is TGTGCCAGCATCCAAGGAGCCGCTCTTAATGAAAAACTGTTTTTT. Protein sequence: CASIQGAALNEKLFF.

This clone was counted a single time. The CDR3 DNA reads as TGTGCCAGCAGTTACACAGTCCTTGTTGGGGGGAAACTGTTTTTT. This sequence encodes CASSYTVLVGGKLFF. The chain is built from TRBV6-5 and TRBJ1-4; a possible D gene is TRBD1 (5 bases). The V gene lost 2 bases and the J gene lost 11 bases, with 18 bases spanning the gap. This CDR3 has 15 residues. The germline V gene has CDR1 MNHEY and CDR2 SVGAGI.

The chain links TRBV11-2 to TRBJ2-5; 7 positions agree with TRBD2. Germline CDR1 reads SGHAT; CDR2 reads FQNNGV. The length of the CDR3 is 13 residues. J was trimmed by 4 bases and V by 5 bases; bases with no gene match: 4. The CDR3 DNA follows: TGTGCCAGCAGCCTCGGGACTATAGAGACCCAGTACTTC. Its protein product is CASSLGTIETQYF.

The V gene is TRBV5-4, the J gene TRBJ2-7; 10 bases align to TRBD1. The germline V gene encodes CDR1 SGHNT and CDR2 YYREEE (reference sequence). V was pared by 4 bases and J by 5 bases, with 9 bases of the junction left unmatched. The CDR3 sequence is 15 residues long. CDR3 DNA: TGTGCCAGCAGCATTTGGACAGGGGGACGGGACGAGCAGTACTTC. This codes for CASSIWTGGRDEQYF.

CDR3 sequence reads: CASNVGLAGDNEQFF. The CDR3 coding sequence is TGTGCCAGCAACGTAGGTCTAGCGGGTGACAATGAGCAGTTCTTC. The gene calls are TRBV7-9 and TRBJ2-1; 8 nucleotides agree with TRBD2. Germline lookup yields CDR1 SEHNR and CDR2 FQNEAQ (reference sequence). Trimming removed 7 bases from V and 5 bases from J; junction bases left unmatched: 10. The CDR3 is 15 residues long.